This TCR beta chain was observed in a study of control samples from healthy donors and cancer patients. Generated by immunoSEQ multiplex PCR, the TCRdb table keeps only in-frame clones and is missing some. The table records 120,000 or so clones, more than 75% of them present only once. Trimming removed 5 bases from V and 1 base from J, with 15 bases in between. This CDR3 spans 16 amino acids. Germline-derived CDR1 and CDR2 are LGHDT and YNNKEL (reference sequence). The V call is TRBV3-1 (or the pseudogene TRBV3-2), the J call TRBJ1-5; D possibly corresponds to TRBD1 (5 bases). The sequencing input was blood. This TCR was sampled from a man younger than 40 in good health. In DNA, the CDR3 is TGTGCCAGCAGCTCTAGCAACTCAGGGAGCAATCAGCCCCAGCATTTT. It is translated as CASSSSNSGSNQPQHF.